This T cell receptor (beta chain) derives from a study of siplizumab effects on memory and regulatory T cells. Sequencing used immunoSEQ multiplex PCR; TCRdb keeps in-frame clones, though not all of them. The sample yields 60,000 to 65,000 clones, 65% to 80% seen once. As regards this clone: The same CDR3 arises from other DNA sequences in this sample as well.

Germline loops: CDR1 DFQATT, CDR2 SNEGSKA (reference sequence). The germline V and J ends were trimmed by 3 bases and 4 bases, with 4 bases remaining between them. CDR3 length: 11 amino acids. This clonotype was sampled from a human donor in good health. Material: memory CD4+ T cells sorted from blood. V gene TRBV20-1 combines with J gene TRBJ1-3; no clear D gene. The CDR3 sequence: CSASGGNTIYF. CDR3 bases: TGCAGTGCTAGTGGGGGAAACACCATATATTTT.